This T cell receptor beta chain originates from a study of Ad26.COV2.S vaccination and SARS-CoV-2 variants. Across the whole study: Intramuscularly, Ad26.COV2.S was given either once or twice, 56 days apart.

Treatment of the sample: around 19 received Ad26.COV2.S at low or high dose, single or two shots; roughly 5 received placebo; per-sample allocation not given. Specimens were obtained on day 63 following the first vaccine or placebo injection. CDR3 length equals 13 residues. Germline CDR1 is MGHDK and CDR2 is SYGVNS. The V gene lost 8 bases and the J gene lost 4 bases, with 11 bases spanning the gap. Method: immunoSEQ multiplex PCR; TCRdb's copy keeps in-frame clones and lacks some. The table includes hundreds of thousands of clones, 80% to 95% detected once. The sample was peripheral blood, taken in a trial of Ad26.COV2.S vaccine versus placebo. The TCR originated in a person aged 18-65 years who received the Ad26.COV2.S COVID-19 vaccine or a placebo. This chain joins TRBV25-1 and TRBJ1-4; D remains unclear. The CDR3 DNA follows: TGTGCCAGCCCCCGCAGGTTTAATGAAAAACTGTTTTTT. This gives the protein CASPRRFNEKLFF.